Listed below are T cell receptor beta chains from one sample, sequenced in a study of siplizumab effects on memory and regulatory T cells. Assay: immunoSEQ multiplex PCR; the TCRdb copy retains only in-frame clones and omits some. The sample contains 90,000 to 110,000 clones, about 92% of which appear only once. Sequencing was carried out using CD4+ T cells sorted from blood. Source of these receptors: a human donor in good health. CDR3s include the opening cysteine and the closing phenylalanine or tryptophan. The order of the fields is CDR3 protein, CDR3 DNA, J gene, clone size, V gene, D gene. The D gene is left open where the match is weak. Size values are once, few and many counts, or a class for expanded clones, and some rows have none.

CDR3: CSASGAYEQYF
DNA: TGCAGTGCTAGCGGCGCCTACGAGCAGTACTTC
J: TRBJ2-7
size: NA
V: TRBV20-1
D: NA

CDR3: CASSWSSGRANNEQFF
DNA: TGTGCCAGCAGCTGGAGTAGCGGGAGGGCCAACAATGAGCAGTTCTTC
J: TRBJ2-1
size: few
V: TRBV11-2
D: TRBD2

CDR3: CASSLARGGNYGYTF
DNA: TGCGCCAGCAGCTTGGCCAGGGGGGGAAACTATGGCTACACCTTC
J: TRBJ1-2
size: NA
V: TRBV5-1
D: TRBD1

CDR3: CSVGELAGVIDTQYF
DNA: TGCAGCGTTGGGGAACTAGCGGGAGTGATCGATACGCAGTATTTT
J: TRBJ2-3
size: NA
V: TRBV29-1
D: TRBD2

CDR3: CASSLRDRGSPEAFF
DNA: TGCGCCAGCAGCTTACGGGACAGGGGATCGCCTGAAGCTTTCTTT
J: TRBJ1-1
size: NA
V: TRBV5-1
D: TRBD1

CDR3: CASREGPLSLGTQYF
DNA: TGTGCCAGCAGGGAGGGACCGCTAAGTCTCGGGACCCAGTACTTC
J: TRBJ2-5
size: NA
V: TRBV6-1
D: NA

CDR3: CASSRRQGANEQFF
DNA: TGTGCCAGCAGCCGACGGCAGGGGGCCAATGAGCAGTTCTTC
J: TRBJ2-1
size: NA
V: TRBV5-4
D: TRBD1

CDR3: CASSSNRDNEKLFF
DNA: TGTGCCAGCAGCTCAAACAGGGATAATGAAAAACTGTTTTTT
J: TRBJ1-4
size: NA
V: TRBV11-3
D: NA

CDR3: CSVVPSDRPNEQFF
DNA: TGCAGCGTTGTTCCCTCCGACAGGCCCAATGAGCAGTTCTTC
J: TRBJ2-1
size: NA
V: TRBV29-1
D: NA

CDR3: CATQTVAYEQYF
DNA: TGTGCCACCCAGACAGTAGCCTACGAGCAGTACTTC
J: TRBJ2-7
size: NA
V: TRBV10-3
D: NA

CDR3: CASTSSTRGIRRYTF
DNA: TGTGCCAGCACCTCATCGACCCGGGGTATCCGGCGCTACACCTTC
J: TRBJ1-2
size: NA
V: TRBV6-5
D: NA

CDR3: CASSEGRAPGQPQHF
DNA: TGTGCCAGCAGTGAAGGCAGGGCCCCGGGGCAGCCCCAGCATTTT
J: TRBJ1-5
size: NA
V: TRBV2
D: NA

CDR3: CASSARETQYF
DNA: TGTGCCAGCAGCGCGCGGGAGACCCAGTACTTC
J: TRBJ2-5
size: NA
V: TRBV5-6
D: NA

CDR3: CASSLEARGQTEAFF
DNA: TGTGCCAGCAGCTTGGAGGCCAGGGGGCAAACTGAAGCTTTCTTT
J: TRBJ1-1
size: NA
V: TRBV5-4
D: TRBD1

CDR3: CASSIPTTPPGELFF
DNA: TGTGCCAGTAGTATCCCCACGACTCCCCCCGGGGAGCTGTTTTTT
J: TRBJ2-2
size: NA
V: TRBV19
D: NA

CDR3: CASSFRRRGYTF
DNA: TGTGCCAGCAGCTTCCGACGGCGGGGCTACACCTTC
J: TRBJ1-2
size: NA
V: TRBV5-6
D: NA

CDR3: CASARGGNAGTDTQYF
DNA: TGTGCCAGCGCCCGGGGGGGGAACGCGGGTACAGATACGCAGTATTTT
J: TRBJ2-3
size: NA
V: TRBV7-2
D: TRBD2

CDR3: CASSHEPGQGAYGYTF
DNA: TGCGCCAGCAGCCATGAACCGGGACAAGGTGCTTATGGCTACACCTTC
J: TRBJ1-2
size: NA
V: TRBV4-1
D: NA

CDR3: CASSLPGGVPDTQYF
DNA: TGTGCCAGCAGCTTGCCAGGGGGCGTTCCAGATACGCAGTATTTT
J: TRBJ2-3
size: NA
V: TRBV5-4
D: TRBD1

CDR3: CASSLGRQSYGYTF
DNA: TGTGCCAGCAGCTTAGGTCGACAGTCCTATGGCTACACCTTC
J: TRBJ1-2
size: NA
V: TRBV7-9
D: NA

CDR3: CASSFGGNNSPLHF
DNA: TGTGCCAGCAGTTTTGGGGGGAATAATTCACCCCTCCACTTT
J: TRBJ1-6
size: NA
V: TRBV27
D: NA

CDR3: CASSAQLLAEQYF
DNA: TGTGCCAGCAGTGCTCAGTTGCTAGCGGAGCAGTACTTC
J: TRBJ2-7
size: NA
V: TRBV2
D: NA

CDR3: CASTMTNRGNTEAFF
DNA: TGTGCCAGCACCATGACGAACAGGGGGAACACTGAAGCTTTCTTT
J: TRBJ1-1
size: NA
V: TRBV11-2
D: TRBD1

CDR3: CASSPTGGSTEAFF
DNA: TGTGCCAGCAGCCCAACCGGGGGGAGCACTGAAGCTTTCTTT
J: TRBJ1-1
size: NA
V: TRBV5-4
D: NA

CDR3: CASRLTGAGELFF
DNA: TGTGCCAGCAGACTGACAGGGGCCGGGGAGCTGTTTTTT
J: TRBJ2-2
size: once
V: TRBV5-6
D: TRBD1

CDR3: CASSEAIKTSGYTF
DNA: TGTGCCAGCAGTGAAGCTATAAAGACTAGCGGCTACACCTTC
J: TRBJ1-2
size: NA
V: TRBV6-1
D: NA

CDR3: CASSLEGRGTEAFF
DNA: TGTGCCAGCAGCTTAGAAGGGAGAGGGACTGAAGCTTTCTTT
J: TRBJ1-1
size: NA
V: TRBV7-2
D: NA

CDR3: CASSPRDRAYEQYF
DNA: TGTGCCAGCTCACCACGGGACAGGGCTTACGAGCAGTACTTC
J: TRBJ2-7
size: NA
V: TRBV18
D: TRBD1

CDR3: CASSLALAGGNEQFF
DNA: TGTGCCAGCAGCTTAGCGTTAGCGGGAGGGAATGAGCAGTTCTTC
J: TRBJ2-1
size: NA
V: TRBV7-9
D: TRBD2

CDR3: CASSTTGGAWAQYF
DNA: TGTGCCAGTAGTACGACAGGGGGCGCGTGGGCCCAGTACTTC
J: TRBJ2-5
size: NA
V: TRBV19
D: TRBD1

CDR3: CASSQLGPKADYEQYF
DNA: TGTGCCAGCAGCCAACTGGGTCCCAAGGCGGACTACGAGCAGTACTTC
J: TRBJ2-7
size: NA
V: TRBV16
D: NA

CDR3: CASMGTGGFYGYTF
DNA: TGTGCCAGCATGGGGACAGGGGGCTTCTATGGCTACACCTTC
J: TRBJ1-2
size: NA
V: TRBV2
D: TRBD1

CDR3: CATEDSLRGQPQHF
DNA: TGTGCCACCGAGGACAGTTTAAGGGGGCAGCCCCAGCATTTT
J: TRBJ1-5
size: NA
V: TRBV19
D: NA

CDR3: CASSFGLAGGPEGEQYF
DNA: TGTGCCAGCAGCTTTGGACTAGCGGGAGGCCCAGAAGGCGAGCAGTACTTC
J: TRBJ2-7
size: NA
V: TRBV5-6
D: TRBD2

CDR3: CASSEGGGYTF
DNA: TGCGCCAGCTCCGAGGGAGGGGGCTACACCTTC
J: TRBJ1-2
size: NA
V: TRBV5-1
D: NA

CDR3: CASSLVGTGGYGYTF
DNA: TGTGCCAGCAGCTTGGTTGGGACAGGGGGCTATGGCTACACCTTC
J: TRBJ1-2
size: NA
V: TRBV5-6
D: TRBD1

CDR3: CASSGETQYF
DNA: TGTGCCAGCAGTGGAGAGACCCAGTACTTC
J: TRBJ2-5
size: NA
V: TRBV6-4
D: NA

CDR3: CASSVEGIHEQYF
DNA: TGTGCCAGCAGCGTAGAAGGGATCCACGAGCAGTACTTC
J: TRBJ2-7
size: NA
V: TRBV9
D: NA

CDR3: CASSEMGLDMAEQFF
DNA: TGTGCCAGCAGTGAAATGGGACTAGACATGGCTGAGCAGTTCTTC
J: TRBJ2-1
size: NA
V: TRBV6-1
D: TRBD2

CDR3: CASSLVGRDSYEQYF
DNA: TGTGCCAGCAGCTTGGTCGGGAGGGACTCATACGAGCAGTACTTC
J: TRBJ2-7
size: NA
V: TRBV5-4
D: TRBD2

CDR3: CASSPDGTDTQYF
DNA: TGCGCCAGCAGCCCCGACGGAACAGATACGCAGTATTTT
J: TRBJ2-3
size: NA
V: TRBV5-1
D: NA

CDR3: CASSYGGRETQYF
DNA: TGTGCCAGCAGTTACGGGGGGCGAGAGACCCAGTACTTC
J: TRBJ2-5
size: NA
V: TRBV6-6
D: NA

CDR3: CASSLATVKNIQYF
DNA: TGTGCCAGCAGCTTAGCGACAGTAAAAAACATTCAGTACTTC
J: TRBJ2-4
size: NA
V: TRBV7-8
D: NA